The TCR beta chain under discussion was sequenced for a study of identical twins. The CDR3 has 12 residues. V lost 7 bases to trimming and J lost 8 bases; unmatched junction nucleotides: 8. Germline values: CDR1 DFQATT, CDR2 SNEGSKA (reference sequence). The authors used template switching to add a universal primer site and gave cDNA unique molecular identifiers. In TCRdb, the 5' RACE reads were re-called with MiXCR into one record per CDR3 protein. The sample gives 650,000 to 800,000 distinct CDR3 sequences, roughly 8% of which show up once; roughly 0.9% is in the top ten. Remarks on this clonotype: What it binds is not known.

Notes on the study in general: Weaker excess twin sharing was observed in beta out-of-frame sequences.

These data also formed part of another study, on yellow fever vaccine responses in identical twins.

The rearrangement joins TRBV20-1 to TRBJ2-4; TRBD1 agrees at 7 bases. The TCR was taken from a woman younger than 30 in good health. Material: PBMCs. The CDR3 DNA follows: TGCAGTGGCTTAGGGGGCGGTGACATTCAGTACTTC. It translates to CSGLGGGDIQYF.